One sample yielded the 16 T cell receptor beta chains listed below, sequenced in a study of molecular identifiers for immune sequencing clone quantification. TCRdb re-called the PCR reads through MiXCR, storing one row per CDR3 protein. The sample shows approximately 500,000 distinct CDR3 sequences, over 20% of them seen only once. Specimen: naive CD8+ T cells from blood, with Jurkat cell RNA spiked in. Subset indicated: FACS-sorted CD8+CD4-CCR7+CD45RA+ naive T cells. These TCRs come from a human donor in good health. Some libraries in this study had Jurkat cell RNA spiked in.

This clonotype has only a few counts. The chain joins TRBV4-1 to TRBJ2-7; D is uncertain. The CDR3 is 14 amino acids. Deletions cut 0 bases from V and 4 bases from J, with 10 bases between. Germline CDR1 is MGHRA and CDR2 is YSYEKL. As DNA, the CDR3 is TGCGCCAGCAGCCAAGAGGACGGAACTTACGAGCAGTACTTC. Encoded protein: CASSQEDGTYEQYF.

The J gene is TRBJ2-1, the V gene TRBV29-1; 11 bases agree with TRBD1. From germline, CDR1 is SQVTM and CDR2 ANQGSEA. The CDR3 extends over 13 amino acids. The J segment lost 6 bases and the V segment lost 8 bases, leaving 6 bases of the junction unmatched. CDR3: CSTTGTGGNEQFF. CDR3 DNA: TGCAGCACCACCGGGACAGGGGGCAATGAGCAGTTCTTC.

This clonotype was seen repeatedly, ten times or more. The gene calls are TRBV10-1 and TRBJ2-7, with D perhaps TRBD2 (5 bases). In germline, CDR1 is WNHNN, CDR2 SYGVQD (reference sequence). The CDR3 is 15 residues long. V lost 0 bases to trimming and J lost 3 bases, with 12 bases between them. The CDR3 bases are TGCGCCAGCAGTGAGTCTCCGGGATTGGGCTACGAGCAGTACTTC. Protein: CASSESPGLGYEQYF.

A word on this clonotype: A read error is possible here, since a much larger clone lies one base away. The chain recombines TRBV28 with TRBJ2-7, with D perhaps matching TRBD1 or TRBD2 (5 bases each). Germline V lookup: CDR1 MDHEN, CDR2 SYDVKM. This CDR3 has 15 residues. The DNA of the CDR3 is TGTGCCAGCAGTTTAACGGCGGCAGGGACCTACGAGCGGTACTTC. As protein: CASSLTAAGTYERYF. Looking up the rest from reference TRBV28 and TRBJ2-7 gives the full variable domain: DVKVTQSSRYLVKRTGEKVFLECVQDMDHENMFWYRQDPGLGLRLIYFSYDVKMKEKGDIPEGYSVSREKKERFSLILESASTNQTSMYLCASSLTAAGTYERYFGPGTRLTVT.

The CDR3 reads CSASNALDTEAFF. CDR3 DNA: TGCAGTGCTAGCAATGCTCTGGACACTGAAGCTTTCTTT. The chain is built from TRBV20-1 and TRBJ1-1, with unresolved D. The CDR3 runs 13 residues. Germline-derived CDR1 and CDR2 are DFQATT and SNEGSKA (reference sequence). The germline V and J ends were trimmed by 3 bases and 3 bases, with 11 bases remaining between them.

This clonotype was found many times. This sequence joins TRBV9 and TRBJ1-1; no definite D call. Germline CDR1 SGDLS, CDR2 YYNGEE. Trimming removed 5 bases at V and 8 bases at J, with 13 bases between. The CDR3 has 12 amino acids. The DNA for the CDR3 is TGTGCCAGCAGGGAGGGCACACTCGAAGCTTTCTTT. Encoded protein: CASREGTLEAFF. Together with reference TRBV9 and TRBJ1-1, the CDR3 gives the full variable domain: DSGVTQTPKHLITATGQRVTLRCSPRSGDLSVYWYQQSLDQGLQFLIQYYNGEERAKGNILERFSAQQFPDLHSELNLSSLELGDSALYFCASREGTLEAFFGQGTRLTVV.

This clonotype came up many times. The J gene is TRBJ1-1, the V gene TRBV28; D is ambiguous. This CDR3 has 14 residues. The germline V gene has CDR1 MDHEN and CDR2 SYDVKM. V lost 6 bases, J lost 0 bases, and 11 bases lay in between. The CDR3 is CASSRGVLNTEAFF. The DNA of the CDR3 is TGTGCCAGCAGCCGAGGAGTTCTGAACACTGAAGCTTTCTTT.

The chain links TRBV12-3 or TRBV12-4 to TRBJ1-1; no firm D call. Trimming took 10 bases from V and 11 from J, leaving 14 bases between them. There are 10 residues in the CDR3. The CDR3 is CATRGGRAFF. The CDR3 DNA reads as TGTGCCACCCGGGGAGGTCGGGCTTTCTTT.

At least ten counts were recorded for this clonotype. The chain carries TRBV7-2 and TRBJ2-5; TRBD1 agrees at 7 bases. The V gene end was trimmed by 7 bases and the J gene end by 0 bases; junction bases not matched to a gene: 14. The CDR3 consists of 17 residues. Germline V gene lookup returns CDR1 SGHTA and CDR2 FQGNSA. The CDR3 spells CASTLEIGQAYQETQYF. In DNA, the CDR3 is TGTGCCAGCACCCTAGAAATCGGACAGGCCTACCAAGAGACCCAGTACTTC. The full variable domain, its missing parts supplied by reference TRBV7-2 and TRBJ2-5, is GAGVSQSPSNKVTEKGKDVELRCDPISGHTALYWYRQSLGQGLEFLIYFQGNSAPDKSGLPSDRFSAERTGGSVSTLTIQRTQQEDSAVYLCASTLEIGQAYQETQYFGPGTRLLVL.

A word on this clonotype: Since a much larger clone is just one base distant, this may be a read error. This rearrangement joins TRBV14 to TRBJ1-4, with 8 bases matching TRBD1. This CDR3 has 13 residues. Germline V gene sequence: CDR1 SGHDN, CDR2 FVKESK. CDR3 coding DNA: TGTGTCAGCAGCCAGTTTTTTACAGGGGGTCTGTTTTTT. Its protein product is CVSSQFFTGGLFF.

Points on this clonotype: This may arise from a read error, as a much more abundant clone is one base away. The chain carries TRBV6-1 and TRBJ2-3; TRBD1 matches at 8 bases. V lost 8 bases and J lost 6; bases outside the gene matches: 16. There are 16 residues in the CDR3. The germline V gene encodes CDR1 MNHNS and CDR2 SASEGT. CDR3 residues: CASPGDRGKAKDTQYF. CDR3 DNA: TGTGCCAGCCCCGGCGACAGGGGAAAGGCTAAGGATACGCAGTATTTT.

V and J are TRBV25-1 and TRBJ1-5, with TRBD1 identical over 7 bases. Germline V gene data show CDR1 as MGHDK and CDR2 as SYGVNS. This CDR3 is 15 amino acids long. Losses at the gene ends were 2 bases for V and 1 base for J; bases not matched to a gene: 2. CDR3 sequence (DNA): TGTGCCAGCAGTGAAGGGACAGCCAGCAATCAGCCCCAGCATTTT. Its protein product is CASSEGTASNQPQHF.

About this clonotype: A much larger clone is a single base away; this may be a read error. The J gene is TRBJ2-5, the V gene TRBV27; TRBD2 might be the D (5 bases). The germline gives CDR1 MNHEY, CDR2 SMNVEV (reference sequence). Trimming cost V 1 base and J 9 bases, with 9 bases left between them. CDR3 size: 12 residues. The CDR3 loop is CASSLWSEAQYF. The CDR3 DNA reads TGTGCCAGCAGTTTATGGTCGGAGGCCCAGTACTTC.

This clonotype was counted only a few times. The chain recombines TRBV9 with TRBJ2-7, with TRBD2 identical over 7 bases. With 7 bases clipped from V and 4 bases from J, the junction kept 11 bases outside the gene matches. This CDR3 is 14 amino acids long. The germline V gene encodes CDR1 SGDLS and CDR2 YYNGEE. In nucleotides, the CDR3 is TGTGCCAGCGGGGCTAGGCGGGGGTGGTACGAGCAGTACTTC. Amino acid sequence: CASGARRGWYEQYF.

The V call is TRBV19, the J call TRBJ2-1; D gene ambiguous. There are 14 residues in the CDR3. Germline V gene sequence: CDR1 LNHDA, CDR2 SQIVND (reference sequence). The ends were cut back, 3 bases at V and 2 bases at J, with 8 bases in the middle. Here the CDR3 DNA reads TGTGCCAGTAGTATTGGCGGCGCCTACAATGAGCAGTTCTTC. Translation: CASSIGGAYNEQFF.

This clonotype was seen only a few times. The chain carries TRBV7-2 and TRBJ1-6; D might be TRBD1 (5 bases). Trimming took off 4 bases at V and 6 bases at J, with 13 bases between the two ends. The CDR3 covers 15 residues. Germline-derived CDR1 and CDR2 are SGHTA and FQGNSA. CDR3 DNA sequence: TGTGCCAGCAGCTCCCGGGGCCAGCTTAATTCACCCCTCCACTTT. Its translation: CASSSRGQLNSPLHF.